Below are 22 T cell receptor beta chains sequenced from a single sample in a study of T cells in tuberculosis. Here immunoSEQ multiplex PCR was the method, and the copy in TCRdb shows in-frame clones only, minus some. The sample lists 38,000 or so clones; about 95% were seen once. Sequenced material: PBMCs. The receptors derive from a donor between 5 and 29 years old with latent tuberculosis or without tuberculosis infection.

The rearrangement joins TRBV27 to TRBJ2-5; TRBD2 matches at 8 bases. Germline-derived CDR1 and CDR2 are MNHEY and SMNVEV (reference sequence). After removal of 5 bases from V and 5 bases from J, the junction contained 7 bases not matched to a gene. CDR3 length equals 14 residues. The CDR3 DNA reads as TGTGCCAGCAGTGCCGGACTAGCAGCGGAGACCCAGTACTTC. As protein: CASSAGLAAETQYF.

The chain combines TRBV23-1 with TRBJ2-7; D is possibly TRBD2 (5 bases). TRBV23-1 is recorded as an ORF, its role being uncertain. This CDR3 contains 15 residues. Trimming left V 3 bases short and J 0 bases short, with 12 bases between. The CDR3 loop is CASSQEVLSSYEQYF. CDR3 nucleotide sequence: TGCGCCAGCAGTCAGGAGGTCCTCAGCTCCTACGAGCAGTACTTC.

CDR3 protein: CASSMGEGASQYF. The DNA for the CDR3 is TGTGCCAGCAGTATGGGGGAGGGTGCGTCCCAGTACTTC. The chain uses TRBV27 and TRBJ2-5; 7 bases align to TRBD2. Trimming at V came to 5 bases and at J to 9 bases, leaving 9 bases not matched to a gene. The CDR3 has 13 residues. CDR1 MNHEY and CDR2 SMNVEV come from the germline V gene (reference sequence).

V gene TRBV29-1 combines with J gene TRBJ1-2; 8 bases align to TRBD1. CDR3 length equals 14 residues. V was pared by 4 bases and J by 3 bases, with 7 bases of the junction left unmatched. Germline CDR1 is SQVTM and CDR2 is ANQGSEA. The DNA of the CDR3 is TGCAGCGTTGGAGAAACAGGGGGGTACTATGGCTACACCTTC. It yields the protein CSVGETGGYYGYTF.

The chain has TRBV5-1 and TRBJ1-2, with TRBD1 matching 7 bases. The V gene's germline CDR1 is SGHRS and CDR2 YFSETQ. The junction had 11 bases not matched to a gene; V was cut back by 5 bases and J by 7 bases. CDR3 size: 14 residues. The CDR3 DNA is TGCGCCAGCAGGCCTGACAGGGCGGCCGGTGGCTACACCTTC. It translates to CASRPDRAAGGYTF.

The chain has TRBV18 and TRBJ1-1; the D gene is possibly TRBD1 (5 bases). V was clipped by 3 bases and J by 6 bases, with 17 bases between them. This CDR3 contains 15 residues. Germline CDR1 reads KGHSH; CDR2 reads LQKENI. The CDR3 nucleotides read TGTGCCAGCTCACCGCTGGACACGGTAGTAGCTGAAGCTTTCTTT. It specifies CASSPLDTVVAEAFF.

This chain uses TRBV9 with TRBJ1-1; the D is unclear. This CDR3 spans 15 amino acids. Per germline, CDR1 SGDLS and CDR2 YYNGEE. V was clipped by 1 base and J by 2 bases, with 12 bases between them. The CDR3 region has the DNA TGTGCCAGCAGCGTATTGGGAGGGCTTAACACTGAAGCTTTCTTT. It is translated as CASSVLGGLNTEAFF.

This CDR3 reads CASSVGSNQPQHF. The CDR3, as DNA: TGTGCCAGTAGTGTTGGCAGCAATCAGCCCCAGCATTTT. The chain uses TRBV19 and TRBJ1-5; no clear D gene. With 5 bases removed from V and 1 base from J, the gap between germline ends came to 6 bases. Per the germline V gene, CDR1 is LNHDA and CDR2 is SQIVND (reference sequence). This CDR3 spans 13 amino acids. The full variable domain, with the rest looked up from reference TRBV19 and TRBJ1-5, is DGGITQSPKYLFRKEGQNVTLSCEQNLNHDAMYWYRQDPGQGLRLIYYSQIVNDFQKGDIAEGYSVSREKKESFPLTVTSAQKNPTAFYLCASSVGSNQPQHFGDGTRLSIL.

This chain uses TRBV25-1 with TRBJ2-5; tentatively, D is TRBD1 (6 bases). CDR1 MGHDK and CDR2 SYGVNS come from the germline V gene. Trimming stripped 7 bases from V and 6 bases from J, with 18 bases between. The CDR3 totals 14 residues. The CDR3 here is CASTIFRTVKTQYF. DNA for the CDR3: TGTGCCAGCACAATATTCAGGACAGTGAAGACCCAGTACTTC.

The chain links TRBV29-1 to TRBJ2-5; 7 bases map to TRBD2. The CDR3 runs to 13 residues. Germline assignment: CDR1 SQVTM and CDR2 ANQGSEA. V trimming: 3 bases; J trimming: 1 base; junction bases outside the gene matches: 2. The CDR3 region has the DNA TGCAGCGTTGATGCGGGGGTCCAAGAGACCCAGTACTTC. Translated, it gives CSVDAGVQETQYF.

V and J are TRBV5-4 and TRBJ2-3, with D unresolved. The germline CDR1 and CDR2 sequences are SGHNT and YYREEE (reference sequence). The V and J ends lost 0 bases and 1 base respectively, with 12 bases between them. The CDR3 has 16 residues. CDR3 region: CASSLAAVSGTDTQYF. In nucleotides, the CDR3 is TGTGCCAGCAGCTTGGCGGCGGTTTCAGGCACAGATACGCAGTATTTT. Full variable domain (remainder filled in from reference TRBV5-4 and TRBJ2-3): ETGVTQSPTHLIKTRGQQVTLRCSSQSGHNTVSWYQQALGQGPQFIFQYYREEENGRGNFPPRFSGLQFPNYSSELNVNALELDDSALYLCASSLAAVSGTDTQYFGPGTRLTVL.

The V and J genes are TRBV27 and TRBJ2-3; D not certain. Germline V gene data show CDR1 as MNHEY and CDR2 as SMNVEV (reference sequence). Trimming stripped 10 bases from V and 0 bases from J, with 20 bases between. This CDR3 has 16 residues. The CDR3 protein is CATLDRGPTSTDTQYF. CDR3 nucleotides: TGTGCCACCCTGGATCGAGGCCCTACTAGCACAGATACGCAGTATTTT.

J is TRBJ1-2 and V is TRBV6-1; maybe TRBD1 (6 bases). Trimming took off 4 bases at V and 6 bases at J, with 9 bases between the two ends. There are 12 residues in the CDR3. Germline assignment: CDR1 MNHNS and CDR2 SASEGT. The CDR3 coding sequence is TGTGCCAGCAGTGTTGACAGGCATGGCTACACCTTC. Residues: CASSVDRHGYTF.

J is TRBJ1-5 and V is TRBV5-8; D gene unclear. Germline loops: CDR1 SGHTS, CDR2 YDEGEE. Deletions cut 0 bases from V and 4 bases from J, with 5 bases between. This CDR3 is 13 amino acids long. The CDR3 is CASSLAGNQPQHF. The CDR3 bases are TGTGCCAGCAGCTTGGCAGGTAATCAGCCCCAGCATTTT.

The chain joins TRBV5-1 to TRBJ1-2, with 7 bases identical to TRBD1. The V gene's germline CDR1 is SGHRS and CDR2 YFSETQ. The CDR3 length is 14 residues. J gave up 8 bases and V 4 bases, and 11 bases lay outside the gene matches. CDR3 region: CASSLRQGGGGYTF. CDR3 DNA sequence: TGCGCCAGCAGCCTACGACAGGGTGGTGGAGGCTACACCTTC.

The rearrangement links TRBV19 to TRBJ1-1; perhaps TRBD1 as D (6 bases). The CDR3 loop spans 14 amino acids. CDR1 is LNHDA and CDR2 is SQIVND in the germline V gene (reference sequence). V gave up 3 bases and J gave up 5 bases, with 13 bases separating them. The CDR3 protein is CASSMWGGGTEAFF. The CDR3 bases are TGTGCCAGTAGTATGTGGGGGGGCGGGACTGAAGCTTTCTTT.

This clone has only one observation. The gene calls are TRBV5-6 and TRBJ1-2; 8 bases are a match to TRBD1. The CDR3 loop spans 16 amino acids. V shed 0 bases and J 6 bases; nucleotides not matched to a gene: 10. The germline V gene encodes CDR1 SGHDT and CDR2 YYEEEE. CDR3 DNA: TGTGCCAGCAGCTTGGAATGGCAGGGGGCGGTTAATGGCTACACCTTC. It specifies CASSLEWQGAVNGYTF. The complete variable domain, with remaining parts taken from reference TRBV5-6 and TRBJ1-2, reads DAGVTQSPTHLIKTRGQQVTLRCSPKSGHDTVSWYQQALGQGPQFIFQYYEEEERQRGNFPDRFSGHQFPNYSSELNVNALLLGDSALYLCASSLEWQGAVNGYTFGSGTRLTVV.

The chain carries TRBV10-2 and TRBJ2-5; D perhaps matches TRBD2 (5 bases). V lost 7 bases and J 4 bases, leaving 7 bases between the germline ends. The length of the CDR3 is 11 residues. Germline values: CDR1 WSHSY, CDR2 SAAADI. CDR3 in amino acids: CASTRGETQYF. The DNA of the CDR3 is TGCGCCAGCACCCGGGGAGAGACCCAGTACTTC.

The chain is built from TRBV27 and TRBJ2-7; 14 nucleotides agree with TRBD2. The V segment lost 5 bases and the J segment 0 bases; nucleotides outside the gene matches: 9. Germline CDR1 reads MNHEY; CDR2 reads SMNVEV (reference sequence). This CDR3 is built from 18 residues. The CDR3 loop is CASSTRTSGGLVSYEQYF. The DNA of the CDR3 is TGTGCCAGCAGTACCCGGACTAGCGGGGGGCTCGTCTCCTACGAGCAGTACTTC.

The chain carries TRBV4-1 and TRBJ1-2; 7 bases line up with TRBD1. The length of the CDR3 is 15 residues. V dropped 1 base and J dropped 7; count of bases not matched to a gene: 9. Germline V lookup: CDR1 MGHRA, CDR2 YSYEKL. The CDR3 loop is CASSQVFYRGFGYTF. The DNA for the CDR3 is TGCGCCAGCAGCCAAGTTTTTTACAGGGGATTTGGCTACACCTTC.

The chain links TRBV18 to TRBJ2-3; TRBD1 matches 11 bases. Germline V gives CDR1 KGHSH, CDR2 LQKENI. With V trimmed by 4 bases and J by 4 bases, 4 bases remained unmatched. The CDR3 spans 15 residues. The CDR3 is CASSRTGGFSDTQYF. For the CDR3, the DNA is TGTGCCAGCTCACGGACAGGGGGCTTTTCAGATACGCAGTATTTT.

The DNA for the CDR3 is TGTGCCAGCAGTGTGGAGGGGCAGCGCGAGCAGTACTTC. This gives the protein CASSVEGQREQYF. The V and J genes are TRBV2 and TRBJ2-7, with TRBD2 as a possible D gene (6 bases). Germline CDR1 is SNHLY and CDR2 is FYNNEI. Trimming cost V 4 bases and J 6 bases, with 13 bases left between them. This CDR3 region has 13 residues. Using reference TRBV2 and TRBJ2-7 for the parts outside the CDR3, the full variable domain is EPEVTQTPSHQVTQMGQEVILRCVPISNHLYFYWYRQILGQKVEFLVSFYNNEISEKSEIFDDQFSVERPDGSNFTLKIRSTKLEDSAMYFCASSVEGQREQYFGPGTRLTVT.